Listed here are 18 T cell receptor beta chains from one sample, sequenced in a study of tissue T cells after allogeneic stem cell transplantation. Stated time point: mouse harvest day 7 after allogeneic transplant. Mouse grafts combined 10^7 T-cell-depleted bone marrow cells with 10^6 splenic CD5+ T cells. TCRdb's copy holds only in-frame clones and misses some; the assay was immunoSEQ multiplex PCR. Found here are thousands of clones, under 60% of them singletons; the top ten hold about 4.5%. The sample was gut tissue. These receptors all stem from a female BALB/c mouse given C57BL/6 T cells with graft-versus-host disease after an allogeneic hematopoietic cell transplant.

Concerning this clone itself: Genes and germline come from the mouse. The read gets to within 1 residue of the CDR3 end, and the germline J gene fills in the rest. V usage is TRBV26 and J usage is TRBJ2-5; 9 bases agree with TRBD2. CDR3 length: 15 residues. V was clipped by 6 bases and J by 0 bases; unmatched bases: 4. Germline V gene lookup returns CDR1 KGHPV and CDR2 FQNQEV (reference sequence). CDR3 residues: CASSRDWANQDTQYF. The sequenced part of the CDR3 DNA is TGTGCCAGCAGCCGGGACTGGGCAAACCAAGACACCCAGTAC.

About this clone itself: Mouse names are used for the genes. The sequenced fragment ends 1 residue before the CDR3 boundary, so the rest is inferred from the germline J gene. The chain couples TRBV5 to TRBJ2-5; D might be TRBD2 (6 bases). There are 15 residues in the CDR3. CDR1 LGHNA and CDR2 YNLKQL come from the germline V gene (reference sequence). Trimming stripped 0 bases from V and 3 bases from J, with 10 bases between. This chain's CDR3 is CASSQDPTGQDTQYF. Partial CDR3 DNA: TGTGCCAGCAGCCAAGATCCGACTGGACAAGACACCCAGTAC.

Note on this clone: Gene names and germline match the mouse. Read data end 1 residue before the CDR3 end; the end is taken from the germline J gene. The chain joins TRBV2 to TRBJ2-2; D is unresolved. Trimming stripped 4 bases from V and 4 bases from J, with 10 bases between. The CDR3 spans 14 residues. In germline, CDR1 is LGHNA, CDR2 YSYQKL. The CDR3 DNA, read in part, is TGTGCCAGCAGCCCCAACAGAGGCACCGGGCAGCTCTAC. It specifies CASSPNRGTGQLY. The whole CDR3 sequence reads CASSPNRGTGQLYF.

A note on this clone: The genes and germline here are from mouse. The read ends 1 residue before the CDR3 terminus; that terminus is restored from the germline J gene. The rearrangement joins TRBV13-3 to TRBJ2-5, with a possible D match to TRBD2 (7 bases). Germline-derived CDR1 and CDR2 are NNHDY and SYVADS. The CDR3 extends over 12 amino acids. V was cut by 8 bases and J by 4 bases, with 11 bases left in between. CDR3 sequence reads: CASRGAKDTQYF. Incomplete CDR3 DNA: TGTGCCAGTCGGGGGGCTAAAGACACCCAGTAC.

By proportion, this clone is large (0.1 to 1%). Mouse gene names and germline throughout. The sequenced part of the CDR3 DNA is TGTGCCAGCAGTCTGGGACTGGTTGAACAGTAC. It translates to CASSLGLVEQY. The full CDR3 sequence reads CASSLGLVEQYF. J is TRBJ2-7 and V is TRBV26; 7 bases agree with TRBD2. The read ends 1 residue before the CDR3 terminus; that terminus is restored from the germline J gene. The CDR3 consists of 12 residues. Germline V CDR1 and CDR2: KGHPV, FQNQEV (reference sequence). After removal of 2 bases from V and 6 bases from J, the junction contained 1 base not matched to a gene. Combining the CDR3 with reference TRBV26 and TRBJ2-7 gives the whole variable domain NSKVIQTPRYLVKGQGQKAKMRCIPEKGHPVVFWYQQNKNNEFKFLINFQNQEVLQQIDMTEKRFSAECPSNSPCSLEIQSSEAGDSALYLCASSLGLVEQYFGPGTRLTVL.

Comments on this clone: Gene labels here are mouse ones. Read data end 1 residue before the CDR3 end; the end is taken from the germline J gene. The chain joins TRBV26 to TRBJ2-7, with 8 bases lining up with TRBD2. V shed 4 bases, J shed 0 bases, and the junction held 5 bases outside the gene matches. The V gene's germline CDR1 is KGHPV and CDR2 FQNQEV (reference sequence). The CDR3 spans 15 residues. The CDR3 protein is CASSPHWGSSYEQYF. CDR3 DNA (partial): TGTGCCAGCAGTCCTCACTGGGGGAGCTCCTATGAACAGTAC.

Points on this clone: Germline and genes: mouse. The read comes to an end 1 residue before the CDR3 does, leaving the germline J gene to fill in the end. The gene calls are TRBV23 and TRBJ1-1; TRBD1 is the table's D call, not checked against the DNA. Germline CDR1 KGHTA, CDR2 FQNQQP. The CDR3 loop spans 14 amino acids. The part of the CDR3 DNA that was read is TGCTCCAGCACCCCTTCAGGGGGGAACACAGAAGTCTTC. Amino acid sequence: CSSTPSGGNTEVF. The entire CDR3 is CSSTPSGGNTEVFF.

In regard to this clone: Mouse germline and gene names are used. The DNA ends 1 residue before the CDR3 does, and the rest of the CDR3 is filled in from the germline J gene. V usage is TRBV13-2 and J usage is TRBJ2-4, with D unresolved. The CDR3 has 14 residues. Trimming left V 0 bases short and J 0 bases short, with 5 bases between. Looked up from germline, CDR1 is NNHNN and CDR2 is SYGAGS (reference sequence). The CDR3 DNA, read in part, is TGTGCCAGCGGTGATGGAGATAGTCAAAACACCTTGTAC. Translating it yields CASGDGDSQNTLY. The whole CDR3 sequence reads CASGDGDSQNTLYF.

About this clone: Mouse names are used for the genes. The DNA ends 1 residue before the CDR3 does, and the rest of the CDR3 is filled in from the germline J gene. V is TRBV13-2 and J is TRBJ1-6; tentative D call: TRBD1 (5 bases). TRBJ1-6 is designated an ORF whose function remains uncertain. This CDR3 is built from 18 residues. V gave up 0 bases and J gave up 0 bases, with 13 bases separating them. Germline CDR1 NNHNN, CDR2 SYGAGS (reference sequence). The CDR3 region is CASGDGGRANSYNSPLYF. The DNA read from the CDR3 is TGTGCCAGCGGTGATGGAGGCAGGGCGAATTCCTATAATTCGCCCCTCTAC.

This clone occurred a few times. Here the gene names and germline are mouse. The read terminates 1 residue before the CDR3 end, so the remaining end is supplied by the germline J gene. The V call is TRBV26, the J call TRBJ1-4; a weak D match, TRBD1 (5 bases). This CDR3 spans 12 amino acids. V was shortened by 10 bases and J by 4 bases, with 10 bases between the two germline ends. Germline CDR1 KGHPV, CDR2 FQNQEV (reference sequence). The CDR3 protein is CATSDINERLFF. The DNA read from the CDR3 is TGTGCCACCTCGGACATCAACGAAAGATTATTT. Full variable domain (missing parts from reference TRBV26 and TRBJ1-4): NSKVIQTPRYLVKGQGQKAKMRCIPEKGHPVVFWYQQNKNNEFKFLINFQNQEVLQQIDMTEKRFSAECPSNSPCSLEIQSSEAGDSALYLCATSDINERLFFGHGTKLSVL.

This clone was observed a handful of times. The genes and germline here are from mouse. The CDR3 is cut off 1 residue early in the read; its end comes from the germline J gene. V gene TRBV16 combines with J gene TRBJ2-4, with 8 bases fitting TRBD1. The length of the CDR3 is 15 residues. Germline loops: CDR1 SGHSA, CDR2 FRNQAP. V lost 2 bases to trimming and J lost 2 bases; unmatched junction nucleotides: 3. CDR3 DNA (partial): TGTGCAAGCAGCTTATGGACAGGGCTTCAAAACACCTTGTAC. It specifies CASSLWTGLQNTLY. The CDR3 in full is CASSLWTGLQNTLYF.

About this clone itself: The gene symbols are mouse symbols. The CDR3 bases that were read are TGTGCCAGCAGTCCAGGACAGTATGAACAGTAC. It codes for CASSPGQYEQY. The full CDR3 reads CASSPGQYEQYF. The gene calls are TRBV15 and TRBJ2-7; TRBD1 is a possible D gene (6 bases). The DNA ends 1 residue before the CDR3 does, and the rest of the CDR3 is filled in from the germline J gene. CDR1 is SGHND, CDR2 FRSKSL, per germline. The CDR3 consists of 12 residues. V shed 5 bases and J shed 4 bases, with 9 bases lying between them.

In the case of this clone: Gene labels here are mouse ones. From the germline J gene comes the end of the CDR3, since the read stops 1 residue before it. J is TRBJ2-5 and V is TRBV23; the table's D call, TRBD2, was not checked against the DNA. The CDR3 loop spans 15 amino acids. CDR1 KGHTA and CDR2 FQNQQP come from the germline V gene. CDR3 residues: CSSSPLGGRQDTQYF. The CDR3 DNA, read in part, is TGCTCCAGCAGTCCGCTGGGGGGGCGGCAAGACACCCAGTAC.

This clone has just a few counts. Gene names are mouse gene names. Read coverage stops 1 residue before the CDR3 terminus; the germline J gene supplies the remainder. The J gene is TRBJ1-1, the V gene TRBV13-1; D unclear. The CDR3 covers 15 residues. The V and J ends lost 0 bases and 0 bases respectively, with 9 bases between them. Germline lookup yields CDR1 NSHNY and CDR2 SYGAGN. The part of the CDR3 DNA that was read is TGTGCCAGCAGTGATGCCCCCAATGCAAACACAGAAGTCTTC. Translation: CASSDAPNANTEVF. In full, the CDR3 reads CASSDAPNANTEVFF.

A note on this clone: Gene labels here are mouse ones. The read ends 1 residue shy of where the CDR3 ends; the end is completed using the germline J gene. The gene calls are TRBV26 and TRBJ1-2; D unclear. V was cut by 3 bases and J by 2 bases, with 7 bases left in between. CDR3 length: 13 amino acids. Germline values: CDR1 KGHPV, CDR2 FQNQEV (reference sequence). CDR3 loop: CASSLSGNSDYTF. The CDR3 bases that were read are TGTGCCAGCAGTCTTTCGGGTAACTCCGACTACACC.

Regarding this clone: The listed genes are named as in mouse. Other DNA sequences in the same sample also yield this CDR3. CDR3 loop: CASSLSISYEQYF. The CDR3 bases that were read are TGTGCCAGCAGTCTGTCCATCTCCTATGAACAGTAC. The V call is TRBV26, the J call TRBJ2-7, with no clear D. The read falls 1 residue short of the CDR3 end, and the missing part is taken from the germline J gene. The germline V gene has CDR1 KGHPV and CDR2 FQNQEV (reference sequence). V was pared by 0 bases and J by 0 bases, with 3 bases between. The CDR3 is 13 residues long.

About this clone itself: Mouse gene names and germline throughout. The missing CDR3 end, 1 residue past where the read stops, is filled in from the germline J gene. This chain connects TRBV15 to TRBJ2-5; 8 bases agree with TRBD2. Germline V gene data show CDR1 as SGHND and CDR2 as FRSKSL. The CDR3 spans 13 residues. With 2 bases clipped from V and 6 bases from J, the junction kept 1 base outside the gene matches. CDR3: CASSLPGGDTQYF. Incomplete CDR3 DNA: TGTGCCAGCAGTTTACCTGGGGGGGACACCCAGTAC. Using reference TRBV15 and TRBJ2-5 for the parts outside the CDR3, the full variable domain is DAGVTQTPRHEVAEKGQTIILKCEPVSGHNDLFWYRQTKIQGLELLSYFRSKSLMEDGGAFKDRFKAEMLNSSFSTLKIQPTEPKDSAVYLCASSLPGGDTQYFGPGTRLLVL.

This clone was counted a few times. Germline and genes: mouse. The CDR3 goes on 1 residue after the read ends, and that part is filled in from the germline J gene. The chain combines TRBV3 with TRBJ2-7, with D possibly matching TRBD2 (6 bases). The CDR3 spans 13 residues. Germline V gene lookup returns CDR1 SNHLY and CDR2 FYNGKV (reference sequence). V shed 1 base and J shed 4 bases, with 8 bases lying between them. The CDR3 here is CASSLDWEYEQYF. The sequenced CDR3 bases are TGTGCCAGCAGCTTAGACTGGGAATATGAACAGTAC.